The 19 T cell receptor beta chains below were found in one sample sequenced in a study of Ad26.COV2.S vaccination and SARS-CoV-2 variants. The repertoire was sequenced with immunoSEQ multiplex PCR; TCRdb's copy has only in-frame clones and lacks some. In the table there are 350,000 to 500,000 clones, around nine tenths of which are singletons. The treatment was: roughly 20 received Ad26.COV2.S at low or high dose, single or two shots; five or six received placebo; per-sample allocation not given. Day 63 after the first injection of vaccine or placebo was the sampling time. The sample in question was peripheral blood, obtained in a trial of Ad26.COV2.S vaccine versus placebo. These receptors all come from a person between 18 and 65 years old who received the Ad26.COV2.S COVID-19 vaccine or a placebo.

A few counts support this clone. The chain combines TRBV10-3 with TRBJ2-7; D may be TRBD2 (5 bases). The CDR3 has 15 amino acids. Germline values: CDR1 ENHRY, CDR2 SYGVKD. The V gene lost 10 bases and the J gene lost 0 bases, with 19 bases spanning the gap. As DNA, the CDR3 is TGTGCCACTAAAACCGGGATAACAAGCTCCTACGAGCAGTACTTC. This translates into CATKTGITSSYEQYF.

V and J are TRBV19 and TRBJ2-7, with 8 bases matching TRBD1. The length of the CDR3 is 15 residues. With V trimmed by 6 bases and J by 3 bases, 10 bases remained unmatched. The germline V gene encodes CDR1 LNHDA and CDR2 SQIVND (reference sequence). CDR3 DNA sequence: TGTGCCAGTAGCCACCGACAGGGGTGGGACTACGAGCAGTACTTC. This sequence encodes CASSHRQGWDYEQYF.

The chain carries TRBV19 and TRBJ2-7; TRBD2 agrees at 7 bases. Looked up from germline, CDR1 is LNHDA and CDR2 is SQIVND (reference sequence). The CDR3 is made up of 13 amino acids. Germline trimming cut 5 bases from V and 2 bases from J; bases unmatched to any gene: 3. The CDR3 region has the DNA TGTGCCAGTAGTCCCGGGACTACCTACGAGCAGTACTTC. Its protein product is CASSPGTTYEQYF.

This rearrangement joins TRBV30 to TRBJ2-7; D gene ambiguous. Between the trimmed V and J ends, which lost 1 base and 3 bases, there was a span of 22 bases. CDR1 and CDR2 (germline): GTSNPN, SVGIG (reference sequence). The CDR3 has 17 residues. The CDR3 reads CAWSDPRRPALHYEQYF. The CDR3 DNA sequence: TGTGCCTGGAGTGACCCTCGACGTCCCGCCCTTCACTACGAGCAGTACTTC.

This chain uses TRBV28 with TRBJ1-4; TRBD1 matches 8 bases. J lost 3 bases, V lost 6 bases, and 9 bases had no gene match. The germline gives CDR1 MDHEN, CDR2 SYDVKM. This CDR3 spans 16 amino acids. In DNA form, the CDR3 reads TGTGCCAGCAGGGAGGACAGGGTGTCTCCTAATGAAAAACTGTTTTTT. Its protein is CASREDRVSPNEKLFF.

This CDR3 reads CASSLTLAGGPDGAQYF. CDR3 nucleotides: TGTGCCAGCAGTTTAACCCTAGCGGGGGGGCCGGACGGAGCGCAGTATTTT. The chain uses TRBV28 and TRBJ2-3; 12 bases agree with TRBD2. J lost 10 bases, V lost 2 bases, and 13 bases had no gene match. This CDR3 has 17 residues. Germline CDR1 and CDR2: MDHEN and SYDVKM.

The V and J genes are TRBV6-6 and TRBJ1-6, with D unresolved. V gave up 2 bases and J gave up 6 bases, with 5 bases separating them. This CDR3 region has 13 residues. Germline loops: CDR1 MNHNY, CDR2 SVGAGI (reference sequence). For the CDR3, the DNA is TGTGCCAGCAGTTACGAGCCTAATTCACCCCTCCACTTT. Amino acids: CASSYEPNSPLHF.

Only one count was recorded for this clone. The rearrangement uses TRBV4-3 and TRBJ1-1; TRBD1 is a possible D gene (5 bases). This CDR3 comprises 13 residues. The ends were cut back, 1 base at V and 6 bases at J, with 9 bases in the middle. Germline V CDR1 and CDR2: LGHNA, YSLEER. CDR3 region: CASSQGKGAEAFF. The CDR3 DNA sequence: TGCGCCAGCAGCCAAGGAAAAGGGGCTGAAGCTTTCTTT.

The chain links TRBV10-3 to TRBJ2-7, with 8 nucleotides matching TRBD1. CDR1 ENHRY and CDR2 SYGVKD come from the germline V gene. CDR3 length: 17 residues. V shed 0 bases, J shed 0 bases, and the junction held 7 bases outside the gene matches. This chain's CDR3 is CAISESTLQGASYEQYF. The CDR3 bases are TGTGCCATCAGTGAGTCGACCCTTCAGGGGGCCTCCTACGAGCAGTACTTC.

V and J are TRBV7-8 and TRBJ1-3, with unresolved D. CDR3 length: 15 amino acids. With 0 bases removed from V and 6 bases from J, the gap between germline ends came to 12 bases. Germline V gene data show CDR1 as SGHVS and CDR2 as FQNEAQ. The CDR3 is CASSLAGSNVNTIYF. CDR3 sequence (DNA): TGTGCCAGCAGCTTAGCGGGGTCCAACGTAAACACCATATATTTT.

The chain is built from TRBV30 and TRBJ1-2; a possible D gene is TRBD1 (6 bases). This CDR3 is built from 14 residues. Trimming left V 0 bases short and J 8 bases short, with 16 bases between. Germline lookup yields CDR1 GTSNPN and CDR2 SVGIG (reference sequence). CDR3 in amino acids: CAWSVVGRGGGYTF. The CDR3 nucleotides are TGTGCCTGGAGTGTAGTTGGCAGGGGCGGGGGCTACACCTTC.

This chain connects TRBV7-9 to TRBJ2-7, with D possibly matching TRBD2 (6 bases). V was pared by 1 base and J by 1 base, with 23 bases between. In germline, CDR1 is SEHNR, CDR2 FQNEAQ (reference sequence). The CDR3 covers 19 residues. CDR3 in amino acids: CASSLVFGQGAGMSYEQYF. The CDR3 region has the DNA TGTGCCAGCAGCTTAGTCTTCGGACAAGGGGCGGGGATGTCCTACGAGCAGTACTTC.

In nucleotides, the CDR3 is TGTGCCAGCAGCTCGGGTAGCCAGCCCCAGCATTTT. This translates into CASSSGSQPQHF. The rearrangement joins TRBV13 to TRBJ1-5; D not certain. Germline V gene lookup returns CDR1 PRHDT and CDR2 FYEKMQ (reference sequence). The length of the CDR3 is 12 residues. V lost 4 bases, J lost 7 bases, and 8 bases lay in between.

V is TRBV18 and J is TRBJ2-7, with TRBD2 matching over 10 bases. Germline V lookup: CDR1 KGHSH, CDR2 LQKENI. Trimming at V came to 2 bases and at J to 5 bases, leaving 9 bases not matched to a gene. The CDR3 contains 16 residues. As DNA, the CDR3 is TGTGCCAGCTCACCATATCGGGCTAGCGGGGGAGACGAGCAGTACTTC. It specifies CASSPYRASGGDEQYF.

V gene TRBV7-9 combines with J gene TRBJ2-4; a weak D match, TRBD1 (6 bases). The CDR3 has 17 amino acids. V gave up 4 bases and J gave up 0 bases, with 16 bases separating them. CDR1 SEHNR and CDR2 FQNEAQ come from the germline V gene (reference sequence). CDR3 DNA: TGTGCCAGCAGCTCCCTCCGGGACACCTTAGCCAAAAACATTCAGTACTTC. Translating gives CASSSLRDTLAKNIQYF.

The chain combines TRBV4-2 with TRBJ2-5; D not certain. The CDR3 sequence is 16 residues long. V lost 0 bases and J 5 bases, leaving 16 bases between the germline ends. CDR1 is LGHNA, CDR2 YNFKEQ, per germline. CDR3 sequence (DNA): TGTGCCAGCAGCCAAGAAAGGGTCCACAGCACGGAGACCCAGTACTTC. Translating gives CASSQERVHSTETQYF.

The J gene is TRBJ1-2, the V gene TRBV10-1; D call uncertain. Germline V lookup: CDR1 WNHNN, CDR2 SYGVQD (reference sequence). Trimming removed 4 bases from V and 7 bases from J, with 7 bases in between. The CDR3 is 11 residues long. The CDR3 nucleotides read TGCGCCAGCAGTGGTCCGGGTGGCTACACCTTC. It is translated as CASSGPGGYTF.

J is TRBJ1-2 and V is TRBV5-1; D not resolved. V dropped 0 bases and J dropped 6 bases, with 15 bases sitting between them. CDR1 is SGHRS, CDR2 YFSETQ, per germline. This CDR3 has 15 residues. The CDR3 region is CASSLVTGTVDGYTF. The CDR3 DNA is TGCGCCAGCAGCTTGGTTACGGGAACAGTCGATGGCTACACCTTC.

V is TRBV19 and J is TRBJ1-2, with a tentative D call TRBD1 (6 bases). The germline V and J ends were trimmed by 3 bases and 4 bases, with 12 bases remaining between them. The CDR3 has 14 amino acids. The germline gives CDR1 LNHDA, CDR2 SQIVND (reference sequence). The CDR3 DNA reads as TGTGCCAGTAGTATTCCCGGGACAACCTATGGCTACACCTTC. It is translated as CASSIPGTTYGYTF.